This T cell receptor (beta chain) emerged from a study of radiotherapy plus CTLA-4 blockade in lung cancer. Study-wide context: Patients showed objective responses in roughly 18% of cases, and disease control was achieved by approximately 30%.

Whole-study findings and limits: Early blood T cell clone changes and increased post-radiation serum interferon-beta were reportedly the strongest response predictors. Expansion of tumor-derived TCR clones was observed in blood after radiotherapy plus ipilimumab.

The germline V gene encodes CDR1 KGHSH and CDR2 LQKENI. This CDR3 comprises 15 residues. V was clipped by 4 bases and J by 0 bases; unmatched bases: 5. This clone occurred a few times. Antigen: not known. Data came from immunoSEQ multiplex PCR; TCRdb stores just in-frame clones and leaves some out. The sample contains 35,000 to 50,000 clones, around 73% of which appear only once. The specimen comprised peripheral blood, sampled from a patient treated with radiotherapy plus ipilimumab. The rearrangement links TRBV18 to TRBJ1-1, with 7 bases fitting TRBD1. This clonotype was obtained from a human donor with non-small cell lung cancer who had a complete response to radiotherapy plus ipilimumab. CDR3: CASSQGTVMNTEAFF. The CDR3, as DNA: TGTGCCAGCTCACAAGGGACAGTCATGAACACTGAAGCTTTCTTT.